This TCR beta chain originates from a study of T cell repertoires in cytomegalovirus infection. Overall study: An indication of both CMV infection and matching HLA type came from public TCR beta signatures. Study-level points and caveats: Cumulative frequency (of public TCR beta family members) identified carriers of CMV plus the relevant HLA. It was HLA-C-restricted CMV-specific TCR beta clonotypes that dominated the response ex vivo.

As for this clonotype: The antigen is not known.

This CDR3 is built from 15 residues. Germline V lookup: CDR1 SGHVS, CDR2 FQNEAQ. Trimming stripped 5 bases from V and 5 bases from J, with 18 bases between. TCRdb independently ran MiXCR on the reads; one entry per CDR3 protein. The data show about 160,000 distinct CDR3 sequences, approximately 21% seen once. This clonotype was obtained from a human donor in good health (CMV status not recorded). Some clones in this sample may be carry-over from other donors' samples. The material was CD8+ T cells from cultured PBMCs, obtained from culture after CMV antigen stimulation. This chain uses TRBV7-8 with TRBJ1-1; D possibly corresponds to TRBD1 (5 bases). This chain's CDR3 is CASSHFEGMGTEAFF. Here the CDR3 DNA reads TGTGCCAGCAGCCATTTTGAGGGGATGGGGACTGAAGCTTTCTTT.